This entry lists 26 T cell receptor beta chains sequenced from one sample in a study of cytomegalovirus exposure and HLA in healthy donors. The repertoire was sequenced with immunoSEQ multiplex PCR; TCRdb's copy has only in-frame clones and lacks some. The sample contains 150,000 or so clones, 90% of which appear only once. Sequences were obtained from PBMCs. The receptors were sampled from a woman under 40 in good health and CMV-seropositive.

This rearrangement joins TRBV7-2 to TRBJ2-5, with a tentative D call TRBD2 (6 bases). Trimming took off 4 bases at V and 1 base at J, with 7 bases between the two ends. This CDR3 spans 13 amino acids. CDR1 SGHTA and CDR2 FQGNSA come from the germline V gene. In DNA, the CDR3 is TGTGCCAGCAGCTCCGGGGGCCAAGAGACCCAGTACTTC. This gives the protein CASSSGGQETQYF.

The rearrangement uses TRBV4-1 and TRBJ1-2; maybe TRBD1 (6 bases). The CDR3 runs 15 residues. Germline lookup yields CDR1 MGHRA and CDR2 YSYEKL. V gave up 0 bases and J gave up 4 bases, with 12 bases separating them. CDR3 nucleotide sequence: TGCGCCAGCAGCCAAGAGACAACAGGGTTCTATGGCTACACCTTC. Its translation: CASSQETTGFYGYTF.

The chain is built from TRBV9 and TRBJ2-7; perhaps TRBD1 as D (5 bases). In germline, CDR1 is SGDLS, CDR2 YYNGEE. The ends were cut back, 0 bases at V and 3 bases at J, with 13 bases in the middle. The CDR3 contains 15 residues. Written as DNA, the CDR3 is TGTGCCAGCAGCGTAGTTGCAGGGTCAGGCTACGAGCAGTACTTC. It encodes CASSVVAGSGYEQYF.

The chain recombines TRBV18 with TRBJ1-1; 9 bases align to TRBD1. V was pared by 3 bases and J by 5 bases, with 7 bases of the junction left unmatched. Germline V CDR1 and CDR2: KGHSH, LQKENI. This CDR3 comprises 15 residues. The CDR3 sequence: CASSPRGQGGTEAFF. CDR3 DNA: TGTGCCAGCTCACCCCGGGGACAGGGAGGGACTGAAGCTTTCTTT.

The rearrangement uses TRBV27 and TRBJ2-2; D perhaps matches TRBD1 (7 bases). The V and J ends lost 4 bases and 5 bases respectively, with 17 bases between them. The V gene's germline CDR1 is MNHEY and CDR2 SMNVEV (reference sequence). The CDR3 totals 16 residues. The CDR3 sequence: CASSSPTGAGTGELFF. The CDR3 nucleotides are TGTGCCAGCAGTTCACCTACAGGGGCGGGGACCGGGGAGCTGTTTTTT.

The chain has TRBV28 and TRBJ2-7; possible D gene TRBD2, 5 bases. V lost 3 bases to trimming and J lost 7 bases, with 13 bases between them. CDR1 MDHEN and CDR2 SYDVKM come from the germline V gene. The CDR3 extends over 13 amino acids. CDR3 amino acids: CASSFSGAREQYF. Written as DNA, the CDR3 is TGTGCCAGCAGTTTCAGCGGCGCAAGGGAGCAGTACTTC. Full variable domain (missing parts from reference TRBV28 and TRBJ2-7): DVKVTQSSRYLVKRTGEKVFLECVQDMDHENMFWYRQDPGLGLRLIYFSYDVKMKEKGDIPEGYSVSREKKERFSLILESASTNQTSMYLCASSFSGAREQYFGPGTRLTVT.

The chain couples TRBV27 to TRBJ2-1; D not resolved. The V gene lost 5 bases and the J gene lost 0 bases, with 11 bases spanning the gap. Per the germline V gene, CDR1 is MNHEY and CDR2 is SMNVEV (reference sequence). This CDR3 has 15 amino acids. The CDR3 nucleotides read TGTGCCAGCAGTCTCACGAGGAGCTCCTACAATGAGCAGTTCTTC. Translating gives CASSLTRSSYNEQFF.

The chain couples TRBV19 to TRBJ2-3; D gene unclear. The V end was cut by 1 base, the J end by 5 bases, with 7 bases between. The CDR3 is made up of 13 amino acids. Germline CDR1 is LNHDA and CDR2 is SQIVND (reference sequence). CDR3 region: CASSIGRGDTQYF. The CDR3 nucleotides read TGTGCCAGTAGTATAGGAAGAGGAGATACGCAGTATTTT. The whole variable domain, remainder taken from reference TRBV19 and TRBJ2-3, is DGGITQSPKYLFRKEGQNVTLSCEQNLNHDAMYWYRQDPGQGLRLIYYSQIVNDFQKGDIAEGYSVSREKKESFPLTVTSAQKNPTAFYLCASSIGRGDTQYFGPGTRLTVL.

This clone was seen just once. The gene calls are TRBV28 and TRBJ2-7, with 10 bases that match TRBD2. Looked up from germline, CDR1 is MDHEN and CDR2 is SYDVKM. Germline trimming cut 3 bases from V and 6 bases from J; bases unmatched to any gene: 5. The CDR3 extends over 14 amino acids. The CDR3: CASSFSGGAREQYF. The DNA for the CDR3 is TGTGCCAGCAGTTTCAGCGGGGGGGCCCGCGAGCAGTACTTC.

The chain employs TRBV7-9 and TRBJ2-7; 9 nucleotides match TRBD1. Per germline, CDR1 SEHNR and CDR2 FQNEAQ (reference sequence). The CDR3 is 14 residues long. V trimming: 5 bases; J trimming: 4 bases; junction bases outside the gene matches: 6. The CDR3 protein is CASSGDRVKYEQYF. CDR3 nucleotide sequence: TGTGCCAGCAGCGGGGACAGGGTTAAGTACGAGCAGTACTTC.

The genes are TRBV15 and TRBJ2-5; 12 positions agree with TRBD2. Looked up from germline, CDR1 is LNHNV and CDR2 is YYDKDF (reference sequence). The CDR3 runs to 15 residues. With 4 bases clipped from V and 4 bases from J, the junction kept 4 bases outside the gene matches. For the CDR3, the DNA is TGTGCCACCAGCACCCTAGCGGGAGGGGTAGAGACCCAGTACTTC. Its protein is CATSTLAGGVETQYF.

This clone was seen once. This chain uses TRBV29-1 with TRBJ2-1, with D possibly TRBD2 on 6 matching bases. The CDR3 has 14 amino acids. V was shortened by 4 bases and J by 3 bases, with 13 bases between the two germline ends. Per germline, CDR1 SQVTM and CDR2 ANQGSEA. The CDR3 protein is CSVGRLAYYNEQFF. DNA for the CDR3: TGCAGCGTTGGCAGGCTAGCGTACTACAATGAGCAGTTCTTC.

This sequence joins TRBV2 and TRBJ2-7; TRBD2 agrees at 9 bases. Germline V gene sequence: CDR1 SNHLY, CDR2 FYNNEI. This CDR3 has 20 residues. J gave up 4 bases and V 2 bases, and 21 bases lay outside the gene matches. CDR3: CASSEFYRRGSGRYGYEQYF. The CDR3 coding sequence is TGTGCCAGCAGTGAATTTTATCGGCGCGGTAGCGGGAGATATGGGTACGAGCAGTACTTC.

CDR3: CASRPKQGAFYNEQFF. In nucleotides, the CDR3 is TGTGCCAGTAGGCCCAAACAGGGGGCATTCTACAATGAGCAGTTCTTC. V and J are TRBV19 and TRBJ2-1, with 9 positions matching TRBD1. Trimming took 6 bases from V and 3 from J; bases not matched to a gene: 9. CDR3 length: 16 amino acids. Germline V lookup: CDR1 LNHDA, CDR2 SQIVND (reference sequence).

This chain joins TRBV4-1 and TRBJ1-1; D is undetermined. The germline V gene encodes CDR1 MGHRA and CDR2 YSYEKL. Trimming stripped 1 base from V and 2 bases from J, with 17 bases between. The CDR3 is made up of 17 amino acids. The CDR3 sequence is CASSQAPWGGPNTEAFF. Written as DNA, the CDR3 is TGCGCCAGCAGCCAAGCCCCGTGGGGAGGACCAAACACTGAAGCTTTCTTT.

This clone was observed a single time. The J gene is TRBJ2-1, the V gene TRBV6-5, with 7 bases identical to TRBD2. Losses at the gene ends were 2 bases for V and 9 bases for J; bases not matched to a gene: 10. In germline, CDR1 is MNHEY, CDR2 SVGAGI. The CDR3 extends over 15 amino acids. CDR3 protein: CASSYDGGRGAEQFF. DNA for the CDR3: TGTGCCAGCAGTTACGACGGCGGGAGAGGCGCTGAGCAGTTCTTC.

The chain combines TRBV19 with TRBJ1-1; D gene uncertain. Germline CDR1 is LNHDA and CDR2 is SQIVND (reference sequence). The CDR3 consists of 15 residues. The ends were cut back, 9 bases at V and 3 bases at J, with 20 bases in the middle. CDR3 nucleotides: TGTGCCAGCCTCCCCTGGGAGGGCGGAGACACTGAAGCTTTCTTT. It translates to CASLPWEGGDTEAFF.

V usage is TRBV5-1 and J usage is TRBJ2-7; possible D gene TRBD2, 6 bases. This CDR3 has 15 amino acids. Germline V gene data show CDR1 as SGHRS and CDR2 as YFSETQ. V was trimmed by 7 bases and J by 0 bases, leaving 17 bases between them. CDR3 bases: TGCGCCAGCTCCGGGACTGCCTTGTCCTCCTACGAGCAGTACTTC. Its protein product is CASSGTALSSYEQYF.

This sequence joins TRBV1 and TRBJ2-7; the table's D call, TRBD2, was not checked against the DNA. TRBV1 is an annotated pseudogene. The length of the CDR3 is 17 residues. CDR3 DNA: TGCACCAGCAGCCAAGAGGCGCAGACAATTCCAGGAGGCGAGCAGTACTTC. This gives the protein CTSSQEAQTIPGGEQYF.

The CDR3 region has the DNA TGTGCCAGCAGTGAAAATAGTCTTGAGCAGTTCTTC. Translated: CASSENSLEQFF. The chain recombines TRBV6-1 with TRBJ2-1; no clear D gene. Germline CDR1 reads MNHNS; CDR2 reads SASEGT. This CDR3 is 12 amino acids long. V lost 2 bases, J lost 9 bases, and 8 bases lay in between.

The CDR3: CASSLVVEPGELFF. The CDR3 bases are TGTGCCAGCAGCTTAGTAGTCGAGCCCGGGGAGCTGTTTTTT. V usage is TRBV7-9 and J usage is TRBJ2-2; D remains unclear. V gave up 1 base and J gave up 6 bases, with 9 bases separating them. Germline CDR1 SEHNR, CDR2 FQNEAQ (reference sequence). This CDR3 has 14 amino acids.

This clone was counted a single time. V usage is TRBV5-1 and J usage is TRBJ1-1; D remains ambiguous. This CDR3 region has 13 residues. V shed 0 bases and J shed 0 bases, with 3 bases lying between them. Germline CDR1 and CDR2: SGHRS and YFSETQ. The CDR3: CASSLALNTEAFF. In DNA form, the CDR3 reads TGCGCCAGCAGCTTGGCTCTGAACACTGAAGCTTTCTTT.

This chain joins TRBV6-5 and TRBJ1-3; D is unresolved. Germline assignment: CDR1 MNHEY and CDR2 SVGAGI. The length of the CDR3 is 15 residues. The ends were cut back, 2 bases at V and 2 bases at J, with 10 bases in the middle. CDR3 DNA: TGTGCCAGCAGTTACGACTCAGACCCTGGAAACACCATATATTTT. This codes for CASSYDSDPGNTIYF.

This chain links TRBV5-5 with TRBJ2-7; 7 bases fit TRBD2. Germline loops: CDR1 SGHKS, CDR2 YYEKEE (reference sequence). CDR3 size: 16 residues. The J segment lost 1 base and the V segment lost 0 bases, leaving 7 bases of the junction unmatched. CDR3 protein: CASSLGISGDSYEQYF. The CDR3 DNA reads TGTGCCAGCAGCTTGGGTATCAGCGGGGATTCCTACGAGCAGTACTTC.

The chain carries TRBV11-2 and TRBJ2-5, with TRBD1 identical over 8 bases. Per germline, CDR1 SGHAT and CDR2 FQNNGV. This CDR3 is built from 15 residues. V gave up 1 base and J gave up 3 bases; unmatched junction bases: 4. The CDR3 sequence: CASSLVTGGKETQYF. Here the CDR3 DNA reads TGTGCCAGCAGCTTAGTTACAGGGGGGAAAGAGACCCAGTACTTC.

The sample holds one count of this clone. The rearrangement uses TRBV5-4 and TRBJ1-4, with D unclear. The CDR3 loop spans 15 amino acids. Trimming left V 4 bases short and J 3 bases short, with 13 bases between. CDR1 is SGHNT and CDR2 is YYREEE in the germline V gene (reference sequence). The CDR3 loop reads CASSGEGTANEKLFF. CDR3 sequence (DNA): TGTGCCAGCAGCGGCGAGGGCACGGCTAATGAAAAACTGTTTTTT. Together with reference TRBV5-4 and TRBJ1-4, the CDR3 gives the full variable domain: ETGVTQSPTHLIKTRGQQVTLRCSSQSGHNTVSWYQQALGQGPQFIFQYYREEENGRGNFPPRFSGLQFPNYSSELNVNALELDDSALYLCASSGEGTANEKLFFGSGTQLSVL.